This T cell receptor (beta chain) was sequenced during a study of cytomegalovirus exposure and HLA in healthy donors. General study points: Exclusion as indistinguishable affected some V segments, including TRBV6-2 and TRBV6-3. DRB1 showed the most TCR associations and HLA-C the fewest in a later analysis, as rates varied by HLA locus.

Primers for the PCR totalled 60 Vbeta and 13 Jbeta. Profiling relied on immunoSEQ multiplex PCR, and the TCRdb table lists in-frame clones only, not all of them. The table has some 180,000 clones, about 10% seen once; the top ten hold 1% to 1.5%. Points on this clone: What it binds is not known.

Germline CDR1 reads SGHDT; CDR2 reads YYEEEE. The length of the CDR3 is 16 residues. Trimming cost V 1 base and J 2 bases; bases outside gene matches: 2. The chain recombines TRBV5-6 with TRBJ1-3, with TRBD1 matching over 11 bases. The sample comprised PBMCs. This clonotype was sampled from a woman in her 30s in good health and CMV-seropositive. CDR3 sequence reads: CASSLQGQGAGNTIYF. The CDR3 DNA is TGTGCCAGCAGCTTGCAGGGACAGGGGGCTGGAAACACCATATATTTT.